What follows are 27 T cell receptor beta chains derived from one specimen sequenced in a study of T-cell reconstitution after alpha-beta-depleted transplantation in children (dated by TCRdb to the mid-2010s). The library was prepared using PCR. Sequencing took place on an Illumina HiSeq 2500. To normalize quantification of the TCRbeta repertoire, the TCR libraries were built with molecular barcoding that relied on unique molecular identifiers. The raw public reads went through TCRdb reprocessing: fastp at Q25, MiXCR clone calling, in-frame beta chains kept. Every CDR3 protein is listed once, alongside the most common genes and DNA of its rows. In this sample the table shows about 870,000 distinct CDR3 sequences, roughly 16% of which occur a single time. Roughly 4.8% of the sample goes to the ten largest clones. Per the publication, the treatment or condition label means: allogeneic hematopoietic cell transplantation with graft depleted of TCRalphabeta T cells and CD19 B cells.

This specimen was PBMCs, mostly from graft donor cells, taken 360 days after TCRalphabeta/CD19-depleted stem cell transplant. The origin of the receptors is a male patient younger than 18 who had a stem cell transplant for acute lymphoblastic leukemia, so the T cells may come from the graft donor.

This clonotype has just a few counts. CDR3 protein: CASSQDSWTLAREQYF. The CDR3 bases are TGCGCCAGCAGCCAAGATTCTTGGACCCTGGCTAGGGAGCAGTACTTC. This rearrangement joins TRBV4-1 to TRBJ2-7, with D uncertain. The V end was cut by 0 bases, the J end by 7 bases, with 19 bases between. Germline V CDR1 and CDR2: MGHRA, YSYEKL. The CDR3 consists of 16 residues.

V gene TRBV12-5 combines with J gene TRBJ1-3; D gene uncertain. V lost 0 bases, J lost 7 bases, and 4 bases lay in between. The CDR3 has 12 amino acids. The germline V gene encodes CDR1 LGHNT and CDR2 FRNRAP. CDR3 amino acids: CASGLVFNTIYF. The DNA for the CDR3 is TGTGCTAGTGGTTTGGTATTCAACACCATATATTTT.

The genes are TRBV11-2 and TRBJ2-7, with D perhaps TRBD1 or TRBD2 (5 bases each). CDR1 is SGHAT and CDR2 is FQNNGV in the germline V gene. The V and J ends lost 7 bases and 5 bases respectively, with 24 bases between them. The CDR3 totals 16 residues. In DNA, the CDR3 is TGTGCCAGCAAGAATACATACAGGTCCTTGAGGGACGAGCAGTACTTC. Protein sequence: CASKNTYRSLRDEQYF.

This clonotype was detected only a few times. The chain recombines TRBV6-2 or TRBV6-3 with TRBJ2-7; D gene unclear. CDR3 size: 13 residues. Germline V gene data show CDR1 as MNHEY and CDR2 as SVGEGT. V lost 2 bases and J lost 3, with 8 bases in between. The CDR3 sequence: CASSYMDDYEQYF. The CDR3 DNA is TGTGCCAGCAGTTACATGGACGACTACGAGCAGTACTTC.

This clonotype was observed a few times. The genes are TRBV7-8 and TRBJ2-7; TRBD2 aligns across 10 bases. V lost 4 bases to trimming and J lost 2 bases; unmatched junction nucleotides: 8. Germline V gene data show CDR1 as SGHVS and CDR2 as FQNEAQ. The CDR3 is 16 residues long. The CDR3 bases are TGTGCCAGCAGCTCAGTACATAGCGGGGGGCCCTACGAGCAGTACTTC. Translation: CASSSVHSGGPYEQYF.

The CDR3 DNA reads TGCAGTGCTGAAGATAGCGGGAGAGGCTCTACGGGTGAGCAGTTCTTC. This sequence encodes CSAEDSGRGSTGEQFF. V and J are TRBV20-1 and TRBJ2-1, with 9 bases fitting TRBD2. The ends lost 5 bases at V and 9 bases at J; junction bases unmatched: 17. This CDR3 has 16 amino acids. The germline V gene encodes CDR1 DFQATT and CDR2 SNEGSKA (reference sequence).

The chain combines TRBV24-1 with TRBJ1-1, with TRBD1 matching over 9 bases. CDR1 is KGHDR and CDR2 is SFDVKD in the germline V gene. J gave up 3 bases and V 12 bases, and 4 bases lay outside the gene matches. The CDR3 has 12 amino acids. Here the CDR3 DNA reads TGTGCCTCTCGACAGGGGGACACTGAAGCTTTCTTT. Residues: CASRQGDTEAFF.

This clonotype has more than one count but fewer than ten. The gene calls are TRBV5-1 and TRBJ2-7, with D perhaps TRBD2 (7 bases). Germline values: CDR1 SGHRS, CDR2 YFSETQ. The CDR3 extends over 14 amino acids. Trimming took 1 base from V and 5 from J, leaving 13 bases between them. CDR3: CASSLTGTTHEQYF. CDR3 DNA: TGCGCCAGCAGCTTGACAGGGACTACCCACGAGCAGTACTTC.

In its sample, this clonotype was seen many times. The V call is TRBV7-2, the J call TRBJ2-7; D is perhaps TRBD2 (5 bases). V was shortened by 3 bases and J by 1 base, with 10 bases between the two germline ends. The germline gives CDR1 SGHTA, CDR2 FQGNSA. The CDR3 totals 14 residues. The CDR3, as DNA: TGTGCCAGCAGCTTTGGACTGGGATCCTACGAGCAGTACTTC. This sequence encodes CASSFGLGSYEQYF.

This clonotype was seen at least ten times. This chain uses TRBV7-9 with TRBJ1-1; tentative D call: TRBD1 (6 bases). Germline V gene sequence: CDR1 SEHNR, CDR2 FQNEAQ (reference sequence). This CDR3 is built from 14 residues. Deletions cut 2 bases from V and 2 bases from J, with 9 bases between. CDR3 bases: TGTGCCAGCAGCTTAATACAGGGAAACACTGAAGCTTTCTTT. This sequence encodes CASSLIQGNTEAFF.

There are a few counts of this clonotype. This chain joins TRBV4-1 and TRBJ2-1, with D perhaps matching TRBD1 or TRBD2 (7 bases each). The germline V gene encodes CDR1 MGHRA and CDR2 YSYEKL. The CDR3 consists of 16 residues. V lost 0 bases to trimming and J lost 9 bases, with 18 bases between them. The CDR3 sequence is CASSQEGGGSTVEQFF. CDR3 bases: TGCGCCAGCAGCCAAGAAGGGGGCGGGAGTACAGTTGAGCAGTTCTTC.

This clonotype was counted many times. V and J are TRBV29-1 and TRBJ1-1; D gene ambiguous. Germline values: CDR1 SQVTM, CDR2 ANQGSEA. Trimming took off 7 bases at V and 3 bases at J, with 3 bases between the two ends. This CDR3 spans 9 amino acids. The CDR3 sequence is CSADTEAFF. The CDR3 DNA sequence: TGCAGCGCAGACACTGAAGCTTTCTTT.

This chain joins TRBV12-3 or TRBV12-4 and TRBJ2-6, with D tentatively TRBD1 or TRBD2 (5 bases each). The CDR3 has 19 residues. Trimming left V 2 bases short and J 0 bases short, with 17 bases between. The CDR3 coding sequence is TGTGCCAGCAGTTTATTTGGGACGGACACTAACTCTGGGGCCAACGTCCTGACTTTC. Its protein is CASSLFGTDTNSGANVLTF.

This clonotype showed up many times. This rearrangement joins TRBV19 to TRBJ2-4, with TRBD1 identical over 10 bases. Germline CDR1 reads LNHDA; CDR2 reads SQIVND (reference sequence). CDR3 length equals 13 residues. Trimming cost V 8 bases and J 7 bases; bases outside gene matches: 5. CDR3 nucleotide sequence: TGTGCCAGTCTGGACAGGGGGAGGAACATTCAGTACTTC. It is translated as CASLDRGRNIQYF.

V gene TRBV2 combines with J gene TRBJ1-5; TRBD1 aligns across 7 bases. Trimming took 3 bases from V and 6 from J; bases not matched to a gene: 11. Germline values: CDR1 SNHLY, CDR2 FYNNEI. The CDR3 sequence is 16 residues long. The CDR3 loop reads CASSEVRDRLGQPQHF. For the CDR3, the DNA is TGTGCCAGCAGTGAGGTCCGGGACAGATTGGGTCAGCCCCAGCATTTT.

This chain uses TRBV29-1 with TRBJ1-4; D gene uncertain. V gave up 5 bases and J gave up 10 bases, with 11 bases separating them. CDR1 SQVTM and CDR2 ANQGSEA come from the germline V gene. CDR3 length equals 11 residues. CDR3 nucleotide sequence: TGCAGCGTTCTTTTGGCGGGAAAACTGTTTTTT. This gives the protein CSVLLAGKLFF.

This clonotype was detected a few times. V gene TRBV7-9 combines with J gene TRBJ1-2; D ambiguous. Looked up from germline, CDR1 is SEHNR and CDR2 is FQNEAQ (reference sequence). This CDR3 comprises 13 residues. Between the trimmed V and J ends, which lost 7 bases and 7 bases, there was a span of 16 bases. DNA for the CDR3: TGTGCCAGCACTCCACCACAGAGACTTGGCTACACCTTC. Amino acid sequence: CASTPPQRLGYTF. The entire variable domain, with the rest obtained from reference TRBV7-9 and TRBJ1-2, is as follows: DTGVSQNPRHKITKRGQNVTFRCDPISEHNRLYWYRQTLGQGPEFLTYFQNEAQLEKSRLLSDRFSAERPKGSFSTLEIQRTEQGDSAMYLCASTPPQRLGYTFGSGTRLTVV.

J is TRBJ2-1 and V is TRBV4-1; D perhaps matches TRBD1 (5 bases). Germline CDR1 and CDR2: MGHRA and YSYEKL. The CDR3 is 13 residues long. Between the trimmed V and J ends, which lost 1 base and 10 bases, there was a span of 11 bases. CDR3 nucleotides: TGCGCCAGCAGCCAAGTAGGGGTCCGCGAGCAGTTCTTC. Its translation is CASSQVGVREQFF.

The chain recombines TRBV19 with TRBJ1-2, with D possibly TRBD1 on 6 matching bases. Germline V gives CDR1 LNHDA, CDR2 SQIVND (reference sequence). This CDR3 comprises 13 residues. The V and J ends lost 3 bases and 7 bases respectively, with 12 bases between them. The CDR3 here is CASSISRGSGYTF. In nucleotides, the CDR3 is TGTGCCAGTAGTATCAGCAGGGGTAGTGGCTACACCTTC.

This chain links TRBV20-1 with TRBJ2-7; the match to TRBD1 covers 9 bases. Trimming removed 2 bases from V and 0 bases from J; junction bases left unmatched: 2. Germline-derived CDR1 and CDR2 are DFQATT and SNEGSKA (reference sequence). This CDR3 spans 14 amino acids. The CDR3 DNA reads as TGCAGTGCTAGAAGGGACAGGGACTCCTACGAGCAGTACTTC. Protein sequence: CSARRDRDSYEQYF.

The CDR3 DNA sequence: TGCGCCAGCAGTACGGGACAGAACTCCTACGAGCAGTACTTC. This gives the protein CASSTGQNSYEQYF. The chain links TRBV5-1 to TRBJ2-7, with 7 bases aligning to TRBD1. J was trimmed by 0 bases and V by 5 bases; bases with no gene match: 5. The germline V gene has CDR1 SGHRS and CDR2 YFSETQ. This CDR3 has 14 residues.

This clonotype was counted between two and nine times. V usage is TRBV5-1 and J usage is TRBJ2-1, with TRBD2 identical over 9 bases. CDR3 length: 16 amino acids. Losses at the gene ends were 0 bases for V and 7 bases for J; bases not matched to a gene: 8. Per the germline V gene, CDR1 is SGHRS and CDR2 is YFSETQ. The CDR3 region is CASSLVWWREGNEQFF. The CDR3 coding sequence is TGCGCCAGCAGCTTGGTTTGGTGGCGGGAGGGGAATGAGCAGTTCTTC.

The V and J genes are TRBV30 and TRBJ2-5, with D unresolved. CDR3 length equals 13 residues. Trimming removed 3 bases at V and 2 bases at J, with 10 bases between. CDR1 is GTSNPN and CDR2 is SVGIG in the germline V gene (reference sequence). The CDR3: CAWRGLFQETQYF. The CDR3 nucleotides are TGTGCCTGGAGAGGGTTATTTCAAGAGACCCAGTACTTC. The full variable domain, in which reference TRBV30 and TRBJ2-5 provide the parts outside the CDR3, is SQTIHQWPATLVQPVGSPLSLECTVEGTSNPNLYWYRQAAGRGLQLLFYSVGIGQISSEVPQNLSASRPQDRQFILSSKKLLLSDSGFYLCAWRGLFQETQYFGPGTRLLVL.

Concerning this clonotype itself: An end of the junction differs from the germline gene, which may be a read error. The chain uses TRBV6-6 and TRBJ2-1; D call uncertain. CDR1 and CDR2 (germline): MNHNY, SVGAGI (reference sequence). There are 12 residues in the CDR3. Here the CDR3 reads CASSPRNNEQIF. In DNA, the CDR3 is TGTGCCAGCAGCCCACGAAATAATGAGCAGATCTTC.

At least ten counts were recorded for this clonotype. V usage is TRBV27 and J usage is TRBJ1-4; 9 bases fit TRBD1. Looked up from germline, CDR1 is MNHEY and CDR2 is SMNVEV (reference sequence). The V segment lost 5 bases and the J segment 5 bases; nucleotides outside the gene matches: 6. The CDR3 sequence is 15 residues long. CDR3 nucleotides: TGTGCCAGCAGTCCGTCGACAGGGGGGAATGAAAAACTGTTTTTT. This gives the protein CASSPSTGGNEKLFF.

The genes are TRBV4-1 and TRBJ2-2, with 8 bases matching TRBD1. Germline loops: CDR1 MGHRA, CDR2 YSYEKL. After removal of 2 bases from V and 7 bases from J, the junction contained 6 bases not matched to a gene. CDR3 length: 15 amino acids. The CDR3 DNA is TGCGCCAGCAGCCAACTCCAGGGGGCAGGCGGGGAGCTGTTTTTT. Protein sequence: CASSQLQGAGGELFF.

This clonotype was seen a few times. The rearrangement uses TRBV29-1 and TRBJ2-7; TRBD2 matches at 9 bases. V lost 7 bases and J lost 1; bases outside the gene matches: 11. Germline assignment: CDR1 SQVTM and CDR2 ANQGSEA. The CDR3 extends over 15 amino acids. The CDR3 region has the DNA TGCAGCGCCTCTATAGCGGGAGTGGTATCCTACGAGCAGTACTTC. It codes for CSASIAGVVSYEQYF.